This T cell receptor (beta chain) was profiled in a study of CD8+ T cells in alopecia areata. The CDR3 consists of 17 residues. With 6 bases removed from V and 1 base from J, the gap between germline ends came to 22 bases. Germline CDR1 reads SGHRS; CDR2 reads YFSETQ. In the case of this clone: Its antigen remains unknown.

Extraction and reverse transcription of RNA yielded cDNA as the sequencing template. Method: immunoSEQ multiplex PCR; TCRdb's copy keeps in-frame clones and lacks some. The sample has 95,000 to 120,000 clones; approximately 59% are singletons. The sorting of PBMCs gave CD4+ and CD8+ T cells. The study's findings and limits: Among the cells sequenced in scalp samples are also the resident alphabeta T cells of normal skin. It was lesional scalp, especially alopecia totalis/universalis, that showed higher clonality than normal scalp.

Material: CD8+ T cells sorted from blood. The V call is TRBV5-1, the J call TRBJ1-1; D might be TRBD1 (6 bases). The clonotype comes from a human donor in good health. CDR3 sequence reads: CASNKARFGQKNTEAFF. DNA for the CDR3: TGCGCCAGCAATAAGGCCCGTTTCGGACAGAAGAACACTGAAGCTTTCTTT. Full variable domain (remainder filled in from reference TRBV5-1 and TRBJ1-1): KAGVTQTPRYLIKTRGQQVTLSCSPISGHRSVSWYQQTPGQGLQFLFEYFSETQRNKGNFPGRFSGRQFSNSRSEMNVSTLELGDSALYLCASNKARFGQKNTEAFFGQGTRLTVV.